The 17 T cell receptor beta chains given below trace back to one sample, sequenced in a study of blood T cell repertoires in COVID-19. TCRdb's copy holds only in-frame clones and misses some; the assay was immunoSEQ multiplex PCR. The repertoire holds some 300,000 clones, roughly 87% seen once, with around 0.9% in the top ten. Sequencing was done on a sample of PBMCs or T cells enriched from blood (not recorded which). These receptors were obtained from a woman under 40 who had recovered from COVID-19.

This clone was counted a few times. This sequence joins TRBV5-1 and TRBJ1-3; D is perhaps TRBD1 (6 bases). The CDR3 runs to 14 residues. The V end was cut by 5 bases, the J end by 4 bases, with 13 bases between. The germline gives CDR1 SGHRS, CDR2 YFSETQ. The CDR3 DNA is TGCGCCAGCAGGCAAGGACAGAAAGGAAACACCATATATTTT. Translation: CASRQGQKGNTIYF.

This clone showed up just once. V gene TRBV2 combines with J gene TRBJ1-2; 7 bases align to TRBD1. After removal of 6 bases from V and 6 bases from J, the junction contained 10 bases not matched to a gene. The CDR3 is 14 amino acids. CDR1 and CDR2 from the germline V gene are SNHLY and FYNNEI. The CDR3 loop is CASRWGQPSDGYTF. The DNA for the CDR3 is TGTGCCAGCAGGTGGGGACAGCCTTCGGATGGCTACACCTTC.

V and J are TRBV6-5 and TRBJ1-1, with TRBD1 matching 8 bases. The CDR3 is made up of 15 amino acids. Germline loops: CDR1 MNHEY, CDR2 SVGAGI. Unmatched junction bases numbered 6, after V lost 2 bases and J lost 4 bases. This chain's CDR3 is CASSYGQGASTEAFF. The CDR3 nucleotides are TGTGCCAGCAGTTACGGCCAGGGGGCGAGCACTGAAGCTTTCTTT.

The chain links TRBV7-8 to TRBJ2-7, with TRBD2 matching 11 bases. The junction had 9 bases not matched to a gene; V was cut back by 2 bases and J by 0 bases. This CDR3 comprises 18 residues. Germline assignment: CDR1 SGHVS and CDR2 FQNEAQ. CDR3: CASSLRIAGGPVSYEQYF. In DNA, the CDR3 is TGTGCCAGCAGCTTACGGATAGCGGGAGGGCCAGTCTCCTACGAGCAGTACTTC.

The gene calls are TRBV18 and TRBJ1-3; D gene uncertain. Deletions cut 2 bases from V and 4 bases from J, with 12 bases between. CDR3 length: 15 residues. Germline V CDR1 and CDR2: KGHSH, LQKENI. The CDR3 nucleotides read TGTGCCAGCTCACCATTAAAAACAAGAGGAAACACCATATATTTT. Translating gives CASSPLKTRGNTIYF.

CDR3 in amino acids: CASTSTYEQYF. The CDR3 DNA reads as TGTGCCAGCACCAGTACCTACGAGCAGTACTTC. The chain uses TRBV28 and TRBJ2-7; D not resolved. Trimming cost V 7 bases and J 2 bases, with 6 bases left between them. The CDR3 has 11 amino acids. Germline assignment: CDR1 MDHEN and CDR2 SYDVKM.

This sequence joins TRBV5-6 and TRBJ2-7; 10 positions match TRBD1. Trimming took 4 bases from V and 3 from J; bases not matched to a gene: 10. CDR3 size: 16 residues. Germline lookup yields CDR1 SGHDT and CDR2 YYEEEE. Here the CDR3 reads CASSRSRTGGLYEQYF. CDR3 sequence (DNA): TGTGCCAGCAGCCGATCTCGGACAGGGGGACTCTACGAGCAGTACTTC.

The CDR3 is CASSFRGSATNEKLFF. The CDR3 region has the DNA TGTGCCAGCAGCTTTAGGGGGTCCGCAACTAATGAAAAACTGTTTTTT. The chain carries TRBV5-6 and TRBJ1-4, with a tentative D call TRBD1 (6 bases). This CDR3 contains 16 residues. The germline V gene has CDR1 SGHDT and CDR2 YYEEEE. Trimming left V 2 bases short and J 0 bases short, with 11 bases between. Variable domain in full (rest from reference TRBV5-6 and TRBJ1-4): DAGVTQSPTHLIKTRGQQVTLRCSPKSGHDTVSWYQQALGQGPQFIFQYYEEEERQRGNFPDRFSGHQFPNYSSELNVNALLLGDSALYLCASSFRGSATNEKLFFGSGTQLSVL.

The chain carries TRBV5-1 and TRBJ2-7, with TRBD1 matching over 7 bases. Looked up from germline, CDR1 is SGHRS and CDR2 is YFSETQ. This CDR3 is 15 amino acids long. V shed 1 base and J 2 bases; nucleotides not matched to a gene: 6. The CDR3 region has the DNA TGCGCCAGCAGCTTGTCTGGGACAGAGGCCTACGAGCAGTACTTC. Protein product: CASSLSGTEAYEQYF.

The chain has TRBV29-1 and TRBJ2-7; TRBD2 agrees at 11 bases. CDR3 size: 15 residues. The V gene's germline CDR1 is SQVTM and CDR2 ANQGSEA. The V segment lost 1 base and the J segment 4 bases; nucleotides outside the gene matches: 6. The CDR3 DNA follows: TGCAGCGTTGAAGTGCTAGCGGGGGGAGCGTACGAGCAGTACTTC. It specifies CSVEVLAGGAYEQYF.

This chain joins TRBV19 and TRBJ1-2; D is undetermined. This CDR3 is 13 amino acids long. Trimming pared 3 bases from V and 8 bases from J, leaving 13 bases between. In germline, CDR1 is LNHDA, CDR2 SQIVND (reference sequence). For the CDR3, the DNA is TGTGCCAGTAGTATCCCTGCCCGGGGAGGCTACACCTTC. Its translation is CASSIPARGGYTF. Looking up the rest from reference TRBV19 and TRBJ1-2 gives the full variable domain: DGGITQSPKYLFRKEGQNVTLSCEQNLNHDAMYWYRQDPGQGLRLIYYSQIVNDFQKGDIAEGYSVSREKKESFPLTVTSAQKNPTAFYLCASSIPARGGYTFGSGTRLTVV.

This clone was found many times. This chain connects TRBV11-3 to TRBJ1-2; no definite D call. Germline V gene sequence: CDR1 SGHNT, CDR2 YENEEA. The CDR3 length is 16 residues. V was pared by 0 bases and J by 5 bases, with 16 bases between. The CDR3 spells CASSLEGRRGDYGYTF. CDR3 nucleotide sequence: TGTGCCAGCAGCTTAGAAGGCCGCCGGGGAGATTATGGCTACACCTTC.

V is TRBV2 and J is TRBJ2-2; 13 bases are shared with TRBD2. The CDR3 loop spans 16 amino acids. Unmatched junction bases numbered 5, after V lost 8 bases and J lost 2 bases. CDR1 is SNHLY, CDR2 FYNNEI, per germline. CDR3 amino acids: CASSRGLAGNTGELFF. The CDR3 DNA reads as TGTGCCAGCTCCAGGGGACTAGCGGGAAACACCGGGGAGCTGTTTTTT.

This chain connects TRBV5-6 to TRBJ2-5; D not resolved. The V end was cut by 2 bases, the J end by 2 bases, with 13 bases between. Germline assignment: CDR1 SGHDT and CDR2 YYEEEE. This CDR3 contains 15 residues. The CDR3 DNA reads as TGTGCCAGCAGCTTAACGACTTCACTTCAAGAGACCCAGTACTTC. Translated, it gives CASSLTTSLQETQYF.

The chain recombines TRBV19 with TRBJ2-3; TRBD1 matches at 8 bases. This CDR3 comprises 14 residues. V gave up 9 bases and J gave up 4 bases; unmatched junction bases: 9. Germline CDR1 reads LNHDA; CDR2 reads SQIVND (reference sequence). CDR3 protein: CASSGQGVSDTQYF. The DNA of the CDR3 is TGTGCCAGCTCAGGACAGGGAGTTTCAGATACGCAGTATTTT.

J is TRBJ2-1 and V is TRBV7-9; maybe TRBD2 (5 bases). The germline gives CDR1 SEHNR, CDR2 FQNEAQ (reference sequence). CDR3 length equals 16 residues. V lost 0 bases and J lost 4, with 13 bases in between. The DNA for the CDR3 is TGTGCCAGCAGCTTAGCCAAACCGCCGGGGTACAATGAGCAGTTCTTC. It encodes CASSLAKPPGYNEQFF.

The genes are TRBV29-1 and TRBJ1-1; maybe TRBD1 (6 bases). The CDR3 runs 13 residues. Trimming shortened V by 3 bases and J by 6 bases, and 14 bases separated the two germline ends. From germline, CDR1 is SQVTM and CDR2 ANQGSEA. CDR3 nucleotide sequence: TGCAGCGTTGAGGGTGGGGGGGCCCCTGAAGCTTTCTTT. This translates into CSVEGGGAPEAFF.